The next 20 T cell receptor beta chains were all read from a single sample in a study of blood T cells in healthy people across ages. The authors ran a second PCR of about 6 to 11 cycles using a sample-barcoded 5' primer and a J-beta primer mix. TCRdb recomputed calls from the 5' RACE reads with MiXCR, one row per CDR3 protein. The sample carries some 370,000 distinct CDR3 sequences, roughly half recorded once. The specimen sequenced was blood. These receptors all stem from a man in his 60s in good health.

The chain recombines TRBV19 with TRBJ1-2; no clear D. The germline V and J ends were trimmed by 11 bases and 2 bases, with 9 bases remaining between them. This CDR3 has 11 residues. CDR1 is LNHDA and CDR2 is SQIVND in the germline V gene (reference sequence). The CDR3 loop is CAGRVNYGYTF. DNA for the CDR3: TGTGCCGGAAGGGTAAACTATGGCTACACCTTC.

This clonotype showed up just a few times. The V call is TRBV29-1, the J call TRBJ1-2, with a weak D call TRBD1 (5 bases). Germline CDR1 and CDR2: SQVTM and ANQGSEA. CDR3 length: 12 residues. V lost 3 bases and J 6 bases, leaving 11 bases between the germline ends. The CDR3 loop reads CSVEQGPNGYTF. The CDR3 DNA sequence: TGCAGCGTTGAGCAGGGCCCGAATGGCTACACCTTC.

The rearrangement joins TRBV20-1 to TRBJ2-5, with 7 bases matching TRBD2. The CDR3 is 14 residues long. The V and J ends lost 2 bases and 5 bases, in that order; junction bases with no gene match: 8. From germline, CDR1 is DFQATT and CDR2 SNEGSKA (reference sequence). CDR3 sequence reads: CSARSPQGGETQYF. DNA for the CDR3: TGCAGTGCTAGATCCCCCCAGGGAGGGGAGACCCAGTACTTC.

V is TRBV27 and J is TRBJ2-1; the D is unclear. Trimming removed 3 bases at V and 3 bases at J, with 9 bases between. Looked up from germline, CDR1 is MNHEY and CDR2 is SMNVEV (reference sequence). The CDR3 totals 14 residues. The CDR3 DNA is TGTGCCAGCAGTTTCCGAGTGGGCTACAATGAGCAGTTCTTC. Residues: CASSFRVGYNEQFF.

With regard to this clonotype: The junction differs from germline at one of its ends, possibly a read error. The rearrangement joins TRBV24-1 to TRBJ2-5; 10 nucleotides match TRBD1. The CDR3 sequence is 15 residues long. Germline values: CDR1 KGHDR, CDR2 SFDVKD. CDR3 loop: CAASDRQGALETQYF. The CDR3 DNA reads as TGTGCCGCCAGTGATAGACAGGGGGCTTTGGAGACCCAGTACTTC.

The sample holds a few counts of this clonotype. This chain connects TRBV29-1 to TRBJ1-4; 9 bases align to TRBD1. The length of the CDR3 is 12 residues. CDR1 SQVTM and CDR2 ANQGSEA come from the germline V gene. With V trimmed by 7 bases and J by 8 bases, 5 bases remained unmatched. CDR3 residues: CSAGTGREKLFF. The CDR3 DNA is TGCAGCGCCGGGACAGGGAGGGAAAAACTGTTTTTT.

The V and J genes are TRBV6-6 and TRBJ2-4; 8 nucleotides agree with TRBD1. The end of the DNA is better explained by TRBJ2-7, so the J call may be wrong. The CDR3 spans 15 residues. Germline CDR1 MNHNY, CDR2 SVGAGI (reference sequence). CDR3 coding DNA: TGTGCCAGCAGCCAGGACAGGGCAGGTATATACGAGCAGTACTTC. This translates into CASSQDRAGIYEQYF.

The rearrangement links TRBV24-1 to TRBJ2-1; 7 bases match TRBD1. This CDR3 comprises 13 residues. Germline-derived CDR1 and CDR2 are KGHDR and SFDVKD. V shed 9 bases, J shed 11 bases, and the junction held 12 bases outside the gene matches. CDR3 in DNA: TGTGCCACCGGGGCCGGGACAGACTGGAAGCAGTTCTTC. Encoded protein: CATGAGTDWKQFF.

This chain joins TRBV7-2 and TRBJ2-3; D ambiguous. Germline CDR1 SGHTA, CDR2 FQGNSA. The CDR3 loop spans 14 amino acids. With 4 bases removed from V and 4 bases from J, the gap between germline ends came to 12 bases. CDR3 DNA: TGTGCCAGCAGCTCAAAGAGGTCCGCAGATACGCAGTATTTT. It codes for CASSSKRSADTQYF.

This chain uses TRBV7-9 with TRBJ2-1; TRBD2 agrees at 7 bases. Trimming took 8 bases from V and 0 from J; bases not matched to a gene: 10. This CDR3 has 16 residues. Germline CDR1 SEHNR, CDR2 FQNEAQ (reference sequence). CDR3 DNA sequence: TGTGCCAGCCGGAGCGGGCTAGCGGACTCCTACAATGAGCAGTTCTTC. It codes for CASRSGLADSYNEQFF.

Remarks on this clonotype: A much bigger clone sits one base away, suggesting this may be a read error. The chain combines TRBV10-3 with TRBJ1-2; D uncertain. V was cut by 4 bases and J by 6 bases, with 12 bases left in between. This CDR3 has 13 amino acids. Germline values: CDR1 ENHRY, CDR2 SYGVKD. The CDR3 is CAISGSPGDGYTF. The CDR3 DNA sequence: TGTGCCATCAGTGGGTCTCCCGGGGATGGCTACACCTTC.

This clonotype was counted only a few times. The chain has TRBV28 and TRBJ2-5; D is uncertain. The CDR3 loop spans 15 amino acids. Germline lookup yields CDR1 MDHEN and CDR2 SYDVKM. Trimming left V 8 bases short and J 3 bases short, with 19 bases between. The CDR3 DNA sequence: TGTGCCAGCCGCCCCTGGGTAGGGAAGGAAGAGACCCAGTACTTC. This sequence encodes CASRPWVGKEETQYF.

This clonotype was detected only a few times. The CDR3 DNA is TGTGCCAGCAGTTACGCGGGGACAGGAGGTTACGAGCAGTACTTC. It is translated as CASSYAGTGGYEQYF. The chain uses TRBV6-2 or TRBV6-3 and TRBJ2-7; 8 nucleotides line up with TRBD1. The germline V gene encodes CDR1 MNHEY and CDR2 SVGEGT. J lost 4 bases, V lost 2 bases, and 7 bases had no gene match. CDR3 length: 15 residues.

The chain combines TRBV3-1 with TRBJ1-2; tentatively, D is TRBD1 (6 bases). V was cut by 1 base and J by 1 base, with 16 bases left in between. Looked up from germline, CDR1 is LGHDT and CDR2 is YNNKEL (reference sequence). CDR3 length: 17 amino acids. The chain's CDR3 is CASSQAAEDRYNYGYTF. In DNA form, the CDR3 reads TGTGCCAGCAGCCAAGCTGCCGAGGACAGATATAACTATGGCTACACCTTC.

The genes are TRBV29-1 and TRBJ2-3; 12 bases are a match to TRBD2. This CDR3 region has 15 residues. Germline V gene sequence: CDR1 SQVTM, CDR2 ANQGSEA. J was trimmed by 1 base and V by 7 bases; bases with no gene match: 6. The CDR3 nucleotides read TGCAGCGGGGCGACTAGCGGGGGACGCACAGATACGCAGTATTTT. This translates into CSGATSGGRTDTQYF.

This clonotype is a singleton in its sample. The chain links TRBV6-6 to TRBJ2-7; D might be TRBD1 (6 bases). The CDR3 totals 13 residues. In germline, CDR1 is MNHNY, CDR2 SVGAGI (reference sequence). The germline V and J ends were trimmed by 4 bases and 5 bases, with 12 bases remaining between them. Here the CDR3 reads CASSSDRTHEQYF. In DNA, the CDR3 is TGTGCCAGCAGTTCCGACAGGACCCACGAGCAGTACTTC.

The chain joins TRBV9 to TRBJ1-2; D gene ambiguous. V lost 1 base to trimming and J lost 1 base, with 14 bases between them. This CDR3 is 16 amino acids long. From germline, CDR1 is SGDLS and CDR2 YYNGEE. The CDR3 nucleotides are TGTGCCAGCAGCGTATCTGCGGACGCTCTTAACTATGGCTACACCTTC. This gives the protein CASSVSADALNYGYTF.

This clonotype was observed a few times. This chain links TRBV7-6 with TRBJ2-6; perhaps TRBD1 as D (6 bases). The V gene's germline CDR1 is SGHVS and CDR2 FNYEAQ. This CDR3 comprises 17 residues. The V end lost 4 bases, the J end lost 0 bases, and 13 bases lay between the germline ends. The CDR3 loop reads CASSYGTRGSGANVLTF. The CDR3 DNA is TGTGCCAGCAGCTACGGGACACGGGGCTCTGGGGCCAACGTCCTGACTTTC.

V usage is TRBV30 and J usage is TRBJ1-6, with 9 bases identical to TRBD1. The CDR3 totals 14 residues. From germline, CDR1 is GTSNPN and CDR2 SVGIG (reference sequence). V lost 4 bases, J lost 9 bases, and 7 bases stayed unmatched. CDR3 sequence reads: CAWTRDRATSPLHF. The CDR3 DNA sequence: TGTGCCTGGACCAGGGACAGGGCTACTTCACCCCTCCACTTT.

About this clonotype itself: Just one base apart from a much larger clone, this may be a read error. The chain carries TRBV20-1 and TRBJ2-3, with D perhaps assigned TRBD1 or TRBD2 (5 bases each). Trimming shortened V by 5 bases and J by 6 bases, and 15 bases separated the two germline ends. The CDR3 loop spans 13 amino acids. Looked up from germline, CDR1 is DFQATT and CDR2 is SNEGSKA (reference sequence). This CDR3 is CSAAEGLRDTQYF. The CDR3 bases are TGCAGTGCTGCCGAGGGGCTTAGGGATACGCAGTATTTT.